Below are 25 T cell receptor beta chains sequenced from a single sample in a study of OX40 agonist ivuxolimab in advanced cancers. The protocol was immunoSEQ multiplex PCR, while the TCRdb copy is restricted to in-frame clones and leaves out a portion. The sample has approximately 66,000 clones, about 86% seen once. The specimen comprised CD4+ or CD8+ T cells sorted from blood, sampled in a trial of the OX40 agonist ivuxolimab. The source of these receptors is an adult with an advanced solid tumor such as melanoma, head and neck, liver or kidney cancer.

This clone has a single count. V is TRBV13 and J is TRBJ1-2; D is unresolved. The ends were cut back, 0 bases at V and 0 bases at J, with 5 bases in the middle. The CDR3 length is 14 residues. The V gene's germline CDR1 is PRHDT and CDR2 FYEKMQ (reference sequence). The CDR3 DNA is TGTGCCAGCAGCTTAGGGGGTTCTAACTATGGCTACACCTTC. Its translation: CASSLGGSNYGYTF.

The rearrangement uses TRBV9 and TRBJ1-4; TRBD1 matches 8 bases. Per the germline V gene, CDR1 is SGDLS and CDR2 is YYNGEE. The CDR3 consists of 15 residues. Unmatched junction bases numbered 6, after V lost 0 bases and J lost 8 bases. The CDR3 DNA is TGTGCCAGCAGCGTAGTACCAGGGGGCGGCGAAAAACTGTTTTTT. Translation gives CASSVVPGGGEKLFF.

This rearrangement joins TRBV2 to TRBJ1-5; TRBD1 matches 9 bases. CDR1 is SNHLY and CDR2 is FYNNEI in the germline V gene. The CDR3 length is 14 residues. Trimming cost V 7 bases and J 6 bases; bases outside gene matches: 7. The DNA for the CDR3 is TGTGCCAGCACCTCGACAGGGGGTACTCAGCCCCAGCATTTT. This gives the protein CASTSTGGTQPQHF.

This clone was seen only once. For the CDR3, the DNA is TGTGCCAGTAGTTTCAGAGATTCACCCCTCCACTTT. Its translation: CASSFRDSPLHF. The gene calls are TRBV19 and TRBJ1-6, with D hard to call. The V and J ends lost 5 bases and 8 bases respectively, with 7 bases between them. This CDR3 is built from 12 residues. The germline V gene has CDR1 LNHDA and CDR2 SQIVND (reference sequence).

With regard to this clone: Its ends do not fully match the called genes, so a read error is possible. This chain's CDR3 is CASSSGTEAF. CDR3 coding DNA: TGTGCCAGCAGCTCGGGGACCGAAGCTTTT. V and J are TRBV6-1 and TRBJ1-4, with a possible D match to TRBD1 (5 bases). Germline-derived CDR1 and CDR2 are MNHNS and SASEGT. CDR3 length: 10 residues.

V usage is TRBV7-8 and J usage is TRBJ2-5; 10 bases fit TRBD1. J lost 5 bases, V lost 5 bases, and 8 bases had no gene match. This CDR3 has 15 residues. CDR1 and CDR2 from the germline V gene are SGHVS and FQNEAQ. CDR3 in amino acids: CASSPGTGVSETQYF. The CDR3 coding sequence is TGTGCCAGCAGCCCCGGGACAGGGGTTTCGGAGACCCAGTACTTC.

The chain uses TRBV5-6 and TRBJ1-6; D may be TRBD1 (6 bases). The CDR3 has 15 residues. Germline V gene lookup returns CDR1 SGHDT and CDR2 YYEEEE. The V and J ends lost 4 bases and 1 base respectively, with 9 bases between them. This chain's CDR3 is CASSNRVSYNSPLHF. CDR3 nucleotide sequence: TGTGCCAGCAGCAACAGGGTTTCCTATAATTCACCCCTCCACTTT. Supplemented by reference TRBV5-6 and TRBJ1-6, the full variable domain reads DAGVTQSPTHLIKTRGQQVTLRCSPKSGHDTVSWYQQALGQGPQFIFQYYEEEERQRGNFPDRFSGHQFPNYSSELNVNALLLGDSALYLCASSNRVSYNSPLHFGNGTRLTVT.

V usage is TRBV5-1 and J usage is TRBJ2-3; D ambiguous. CDR1 is SGHRS, CDR2 YFSETQ, per germline. Between the trimmed V and J ends, which lost 0 bases and 6 bases, there was a span of 8 bases. The CDR3 is 13 residues long. As DNA, the CDR3 is TGCGCCAGCAGCTTGGGACGGACCGATACGCAGTATTTT. Translation gives CASSLGRTDTQYF.

This chain uses TRBV5-3 with TRBJ2-7; TRBD1 aligns across 9 bases. TRBV5-3 is recorded as an ORF, its role being uncertain. The V segment lost 8 bases and the J segment 5 bases; nucleotides outside the gene matches: 11. The CDR3 sequence is 14 residues long. The CDR3 DNA is TGTGCCAGCAGCCTGGACAGGGGTAGCGACGAGCAGTACTTC. It encodes CASSLDRGSDEQYF.

This clone has just one count. The chain has TRBV6-5 and TRBJ1-1; D unresolved. Trimming stripped 2 bases from V and 10 bases from J, with 11 bases between. The CDR3 runs 12 residues. The germline gives CDR1 MNHEY, CDR2 SVGAGI. CDR3 nucleotide sequence: TGTGCCAGCAGTTACCGGGAATCTCGAGCTTTCTTT. Translating it yields CASSYRESRAFF.

The V gene is TRBV28, the J gene TRBJ2-1; D possibly matches TRBD1 or TRBD2 (6 bases each). This CDR3 contains 13 residues. Looked up from germline, CDR1 is MDHEN and CDR2 is SYDVKM. Trimming left V 6 bases short and J 1 base short, with 7 bases between. CDR3 DNA sequence: TGTGCCAGCAGAGGGGGGTCCTACAATGAGCAGTTCTTC. Translation: CASRGGSYNEQFF.

The rearrangement uses TRBV25-1 and TRBJ1-4; D not certain. Trimming cost V 4 bases and J 11 bases, with 17 bases left between them. CDR1 MGHDK and CDR2 SYGVNS come from the germline V gene. This CDR3 is built from 14 residues. CDR3 bases: TGTGCCAGCAGTGTGGGAGGACCCGAAGGGAAACTGTTTTTT. Amino acids: CASSVGGPEGKLFF.

This clone was seen once. This sequence joins TRBV15 and TRBJ2-5; TRBD1 agrees at 8 bases. The CDR3 covers 14 residues. Germline V lookup: CDR1 LNHNV, CDR2 YYDKDF (reference sequence). Trimming took 6 bases from V and 1 from J; bases not matched to a gene: 4. The chain's CDR3 is CATSTDRAQETQYF. The DNA for the CDR3 is TGTGCCACCAGTACGGACAGGGCCCAAGAGACCCAGTACTTC.

J is TRBJ2-7 and V is TRBV4-3; no clear D. Germline V CDR1 and CDR2: LGHNA, YSLEER. Trimming shortened V by 1 base and J by 2 bases, and 12 bases separated the two germline ends. The CDR3 has 15 residues. CDR3 amino acids: CASSQGTADAYEQYF. The CDR3, as DNA: TGCGCCAGCAGCCAAGGGACGGCCGATGCCTACGAGCAGTACTTC.

This chain uses TRBV2 with TRBJ1-1; no definite D call. CDR1 is SNHLY, CDR2 FYNNEI, per germline. Trimming stripped 2 bases from V and 8 bases from J, with 9 bases between. This CDR3 region has 12 residues. The CDR3 region is CASSELTEEAFF. CDR3 in DNA: TGTGCCAGCAGTGAATTAACAGAAGAAGCTTTCTTT. Complete variable domain (other parts from reference TRBV2 and TRBJ1-1): EPEVTQTPSHQVTQMGQEVILRCVPISNHLYFYWYRQILGQKVEFLVSFYNNEISEKSEIFDDQFSVERPDGSNFTLKIRSTKLEDSAMYFCASSELTEEAFFGQGTRLTVV.

The genes are TRBV5-5 and TRBJ2-7; D is possibly TRBD2 (5 bases). The V gene's germline CDR1 is SGHKS and CDR2 YYEKEE (reference sequence). V was clipped by 0 bases and J by 5 bases, with 12 bases between them. CDR3 length: 14 amino acids. The CDR3 reads CASSLGAGKDEQYF. In DNA form, the CDR3 reads TGTGCCAGCAGCTTGGGTGCGGGTAAGGACGAGCAGTACTTC.

This sequence joins TRBV7-9 and TRBJ2-5; TRBD2 agrees at 10 bases. V dropped 7 bases and J dropped 1; count of bases not matched to a gene: 9. The CDR3 extends over 16 amino acids. Germline values: CDR1 SEHNR, CDR2 FQNEAQ (reference sequence). The chain's CDR3 is CASTVSSGGAQETQYF. For the CDR3, the DNA is TGTGCCAGCACCGTCTCGAGCGGGGGGGCCCAAGAGACCCAGTACTTC.

The sample holds one count of this clone. The genes are TRBV5-1 and TRBJ2-5, with TRBD1 matching over 9 bases. Germline V CDR1 and CDR2: SGHRS, YFSETQ. The V and J ends lost 5 bases and 0 bases, in that order; junction bases with no gene match: 5. The CDR3 is made up of 15 amino acids. CDR3 residues: CASSSDRGDQETQYF. The DNA of the CDR3 is TGCGCCAGCAGTTCCGACAGGGGGGACCAAGAGACCCAGTACTTC.

The rearrangement uses TRBV7-2 and TRBJ1-5; D remains ambiguous. Germline CDR1 and CDR2: SGHTA and FQGNSA. Trimming pared 5 bases from V and 5 bases from J, leaving 16 bases between. CDR3 length equals 15 residues. DNA of the CDR3: TGTGCCAGCAGCCAGGCGGGGTATAGGGATCAGCCCCAGCATTTT. It is translated as CASSQAGYRDQPQHF. Complete variable domain (other parts from reference TRBV7-2 and TRBJ1-5): GAGVSQSPSNKVTEKGKDVELRCDPISGHTALYWYRQSLGQGLEFLIYFQGNSAPDKSGLPSDRFSAERTGGSVSTLTIQRTQQEDSAVYLCASSQAGYRDQPQHFGDGTRLSIL.

The rearrangement links TRBV9 to TRBJ2-3, with TRBD2 matching over 8 bases. The germline gives CDR1 SGDLS, CDR2 YYNGEE. The V segment lost 3 bases and the J segment 3 bases; nucleotides outside the gene matches: 9. The CDR3 sequence is 16 residues long. CDR3 DNA sequence: TGTGCCAGCAGCGCCGGGGGGGCCGTTGCGACAGATACGCAGTATTTT. This sequence encodes CASSAGGAVATDTQYF.

This rearrangement joins TRBV7-2 to TRBJ2-1, with D perhaps matching TRBD2 (5 bases). The CDR3 totals 14 residues. The V end lost 4 bases, the J end lost 7 bases, and 14 bases lay between the germline ends. The germline V gene has CDR1 SGHTA and CDR2 FQGNSA. The chain's CDR3 is CASSSGLRGNEQFF. Here the CDR3 DNA reads TGTGCCAGCAGCTCGGGTCTCAGAGGGAATGAGCAGTTCTTC.

V is TRBV12-5 and J is TRBJ2-2; D may be TRBD1 (6 bases). The CDR3 sequence is 16 residues long. In germline, CDR1 is LGHNT, CDR2 FRNRAP. Trimming left V 1 base short and J 2 bases short, with 11 bases between. CDR3 sequence: CASGLESTGNTGELFF. The CDR3 DNA follows: TGTGCTAGTGGTTTGGAATCGACAGGAAACACCGGGGAGCTGTTTTTT.

The chain employs TRBV7-8 and TRBJ2-5; 8 positions match TRBD2. Trimming removed 5 bases from V and 5 bases from J; junction bases left unmatched: 7. CDR1 and CDR2 from the germline V gene are SGHVS and FQNEAQ. The CDR3 is made up of 14 amino acids. The CDR3 sequence is CASSQPAGAETQYF. The CDR3 DNA is TGTGCCAGCAGCCAGCCAGCGGGAGCCGAGACCCAGTACTTC.

This chain connects TRBV6-1 to TRBJ1-4, with 8 bases identical to TRBD1. CDR1 and CDR2 from the germline V gene are MNHNS and SASEGT. After removal of 3 bases from V and 10 bases from J, the junction contained 13 bases not matched to a gene. There are 16 residues in the CDR3. The CDR3 sequence: CASSDGQGGSLRKLFF. CDR3 nucleotide sequence: TGTGCCAGCAGTGACGGACAGGGAGGGTCACTTAGAAAACTGTTTTTT.

The chain combines TRBV7-6 with TRBJ1-5; D ambiguous. This CDR3 region has 13 residues. V lost 2 bases and J lost 6, with 8 bases in between. CDR1 is SGHVS and CDR2 is FNYEAQ in the germline V gene. The CDR3 bases are TGTGCCAGCAGCTTAATAATCGGTCAGCCCCAGCATTTT. The encoded protein is CASSLIIGQPQHF.